The 14 T cell receptor beta chains reported below all come from one sample, sequenced in a study of blood T cell repertoires in COVID-19 (dated by TCRdb to 2018 to 2021). The library was prepared using the immunoSEQ multiplex PCR assay. Drawn from immuneACCESS, this table holds only the in-frame rearrangements with V and J called that TCRdb kept. Clones are partly lost; checked studies trace under half to an unresolved V gene and leave the rest unexplained. Across this sample there are approximately 70,000 clones, with 85% seen only once. The ten largest account for about a third of the sample. Sequencing was performed on peripheral blood. These receptor sequences come from a woman aged 80 or over with active or convalescent COVID-19.

This chain joins TRBV18 and TRBJ1-2, with a weak D call TRBD1 (6 bases). Looked up from germline, CDR1 is KGHSH and CDR2 is LQKENI. V lost 6 bases to trimming and J lost 0 bases, with 8 bases between them. The CDR3 consists of 13 residues. The CDR3 is CASSWDTNYGYTF. The CDR3 nucleotides read TGTGCCAGCTCGTGGGACACTAACTATGGCTACACCTTC.

This chain connects TRBV27 to TRBJ1-6; D is uncertain. CDR1 is MNHEY and CDR2 is SMNVEV in the germline V gene (reference sequence). The CDR3 has 12 residues. Trimming stripped 1 base from V and 9 bases from J, with 4 bases between. The DNA of the CDR3 is TGTGCCAGCAGTTTATTGAGTTCACCCCTCCACTTT. This encodes CASSLLSSPLHF.

The chain has TRBV7-9 and TRBJ2-7; 7 bases fit TRBD1. V was clipped by 4 bases and J by 7 bases; unmatched bases: 10. There are 14 residues in the CDR3. In germline, CDR1 is SEHNR, CDR2 FQNEAQ (reference sequence). CDR3 residues: CASSSATGFREQYF. CDR3 coding DNA: TGTGCCAGCAGCTCAGCGACAGGGTTTAGGGAGCAGTACTTC.

This chain connects TRBV5-6 to TRBJ2-7; TRBD1 matches at 8 bases. The germline gives CDR1 SGHDT, CDR2 YYEEEE. This CDR3 contains 13 residues. V shed 4 bases, J shed 7 bases, and the junction held 7 bases outside the gene matches. The CDR3 region has the DNA TGTGCCAGCAGCCTGACAGGGGCGGGGGAGCAGTACTTC. It specifies CASSLTGAGEQYF. The full variable domain, with the rest looked up from reference TRBV5-6 and TRBJ2-7, is DAGVTQSPTHLIKTRGQQVTLRCSPKSGHDTVSWYQQALGQGPQFIFQYYEEEERQRGNFPDRFSGHQFPNYSSELNVNALLLGDSALYLCASSLTGAGEQYFGPGTRLTVT.

For the CDR3, the DNA is TGTGCCACCAACCCAAGACAGATGAACACTGAAGCTTTCTTT. Protein product: CATNPRQMNTEAFF. This chain joins TRBV6-5 and TRBJ1-1; D possibly corresponds to TRBD1 (5 bases). This CDR3 comprises 14 residues. Trimming removed 10 bases at V and 0 bases at J, with 15 bases between. CDR1 and CDR2 from the germline V gene are MNHEY and SVGAGI.

V and J are TRBV10-3 and TRBJ2-7; D not certain. CDR3 length equals 12 residues. CDR1 and CDR2 (germline): ENHRY, SYGVKD. The V end was cut by 4 bases, the J end by 4 bases, with 8 bases between. The CDR3 loop reads CAISGSQYEQYF. The CDR3, as DNA: TGTGCCATCAGTGGGTCCCAATACGAGCAGTACTTC.

The V and J genes are TRBV9 and TRBJ1-5, with 10 bases that match TRBD1. Germline V gene sequence: CDR1 SGDLS, CDR2 YYNGEE. Losses at the gene ends were 2 bases for V and 4 bases for J; bases not matched to a gene: 3. CDR3 size: 15 residues. CDR3 loop: CASSVGQGDNQPQHF. The CDR3 nucleotides read TGTGCCAGCAGCGTTGGACAGGGGGATAATCAGCCCCAGCATTTT. Filled out from reference TRBV9 and TRBJ1-5, the complete variable domain reads DSGVTQTPKHLITATGQRVTLRCSPRSGDLSVYWYQQSLDQGLQFLIQYYNGEERAKGNILERFSAQQFPDLHSELNLSSLELGDSALYFCASSVGQGDNQPQHFGDGTRLSIL.

The chain has TRBV4-2 and TRBJ2-1, with D possibly TRBD2 on 6 matching bases. The germline V gene encodes CDR1 LGHNA and CDR2 YNFKEQ. V was cut by 0 bases and J by 10 bases, with 10 bases left in between. CDR3 length: 13 residues. This CDR3 is CASSQDSAGEQFF. Here the CDR3 DNA reads TGTGCCAGCAGCCAAGACTCCGCGGGAGAGCAGTTCTTC.

DNA of the CDR3: TGTGCCAGTAGTATTGGGAGGGCTAGCGGGGGGGCAGCAGATACGCAGTATTTT. It encodes CASSIGRASGGAADTQYF. The V call is TRBV19, the J call TRBJ2-3; 12 bases match TRBD2. This CDR3 region has 18 residues. Germline V gene lookup returns CDR1 LNHDA and CDR2 SQIVND (reference sequence). Unmatched junction bases numbered 11, after V lost 3 bases and J lost 4 bases. The whole variable domain, filled in from reference TRBV19 and TRBJ2-3, reads DGGITQSPKYLFRKEGQNVTLSCEQNLNHDAMYWYRQDPGQGLRLIYYSQIVNDFQKGDIAEGYSVSREKKESFPLTVTSAQKNPTAFYLCASSIGRASGGAADTQYFGPGTRLTVL.

The CDR3 spells CASMGGENQPQHF. The CDR3 DNA reads as TGTGCCAGCATGGGGGGAGAGAACCAGCCCCAGCATTTT. This chain uses TRBV28 with TRBJ1-5; possibly TRBD1 for D (5 bases). This CDR3 region has 13 residues. Germline CDR1 and CDR2: MDHEN and SYDVKM. V was cut by 7 bases and J by 7 bases, with 14 bases left in between. Variable domain in full (rest from reference TRBV28 and TRBJ1-5): DVKVTQSSRYLVKRTGEKVFLECVQDMDHENMFWYRQDPGLGLRLIYFSYDVKMKEKGDIPEGYSVSREKKERFSLILESASTNQTSMYLCASMGGENQPQHFGDGTRLSIL.

CDR3 amino acids: CASSLPGGIIGYTF. DNA of the CDR3: TGTGCCAGCAGCTTGCCCGGGGGTATTATTGGCTACACCTTC. The J gene is TRBJ1-2, the V gene TRBV7-2; maybe TRBD1 (5 bases). The CDR3 consists of 14 residues. The V end lost 3 bases, the J end lost 7 bases, and 15 bases lay between the germline ends. Germline CDR1 and CDR2: SGHTA and FQGNSA.

The sample holds one count of this clone. This chain links TRBV5-1 with TRBJ2-1; 12 nucleotides line up with TRBD2. J was trimmed by 7 bases and V by 0 bases; bases with no gene match: 2. The CDR3 loop spans 15 amino acids. The germline V gene has CDR1 SGHRS and CDR2 YFSETQ. Here the CDR3 DNA reads TGCGCCAGCAGCTTGGCTCTAGCGGGGGGGAATGAGCAGTTCTTC. Residues: CASSLALAGGNEQFF. Full variable domain (outside the CDR3, taken from reference TRBV5-1 and TRBJ2-1): KAGVTQTPRYLIKTRGQQVTLSCSPISGHRSVSWYQQTPGQGLQFLFEYFSETQRNKGNFPGRFSGRQFSNSRSEMNVSTLELGDSALYLCASSLALAGGNEQFFGPGTRLTVL.

The rearrangement uses TRBV12-3 or TRBV12-4 and TRBJ1-2; tentative D call: TRBD1 (6 bases). This CDR3 has 13 residues. The germline V and J ends were trimmed by 1 base and 6 bases, with 9 bases remaining between them. The CDR3 sequence is CASSLGRGNGYTF. CDR3 bases: TGTGCCAGCAGTTTAGGCAGGGGAAATGGCTACACCTTC.

The chain employs TRBV5-1 and TRBJ1-2; D might be TRBD1 (5 bases). The V end lost 0 bases, the J end lost 6 bases, and 12 bases lay between the germline ends. The CDR3 runs to 14 residues. Germline V gene lookup returns CDR1 SGHRS and CDR2 YFSETQ. CDR3 amino acids: CASSLGRGRDGYTF. In DNA, the CDR3 is TGCGCCAGCAGCTTGGGAAGGGGCAGGGATGGCTACACCTTC.